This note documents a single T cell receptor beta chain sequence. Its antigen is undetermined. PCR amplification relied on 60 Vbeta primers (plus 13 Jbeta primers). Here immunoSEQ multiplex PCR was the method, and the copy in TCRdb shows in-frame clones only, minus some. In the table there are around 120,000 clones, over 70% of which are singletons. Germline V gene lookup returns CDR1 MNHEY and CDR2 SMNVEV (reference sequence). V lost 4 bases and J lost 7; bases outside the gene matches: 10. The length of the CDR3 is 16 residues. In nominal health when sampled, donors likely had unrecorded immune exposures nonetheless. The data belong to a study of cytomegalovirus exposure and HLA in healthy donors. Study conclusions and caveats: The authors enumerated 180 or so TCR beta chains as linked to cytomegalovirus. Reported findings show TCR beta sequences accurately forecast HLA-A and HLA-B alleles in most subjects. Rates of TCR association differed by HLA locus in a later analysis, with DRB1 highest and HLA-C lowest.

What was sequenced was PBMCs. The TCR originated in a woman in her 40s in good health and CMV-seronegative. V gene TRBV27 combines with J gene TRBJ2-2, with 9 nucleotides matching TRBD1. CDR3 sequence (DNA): TGTGCCAGCAGTTCCCGACAGGGGGTAACAATCGGGGAGCTGTTTTTT. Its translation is CASSSRQGVTIGELFF.